Sequencing of this T cell receptor beta chain was carried out in a study of blood T cell repertoires in COVID-19. Study in general: COVID-19 samples from acute and convalescent phases originated in the United States, Italy and Spain. T cells, B-cell-depleted T cells, or PBMCs provided the cDNA or gDNA that served as material.

Clones were sequenced by immunoSEQ multiplex PCR, and TCRdb holds only the in-frame ones, with some missing. The sample consists of 200,000 to 250,000 clones, around 90% of them appearing once. The CDR3 is made up of 16 amino acids. It was during active infection that Seattle patients were enrolled and then longitudinally followed. The sample comprised peripheral blood. The source of this sequence is a man in his fifties or sixties with COVID-19, enrolled during active disease. J is TRBJ1-6 and V is TRBV21-1; the table's D call, TRBD1, was not checked against the DNA. TRBV21-1 is described as a pseudogene. In DNA form, the CDR3 reads TGTGCCAGCAGCAAAGTCGGTAAAGGGGATGATTCACCCCTCCACTTT. Protein: CASSKVGKGDDSPLHF.